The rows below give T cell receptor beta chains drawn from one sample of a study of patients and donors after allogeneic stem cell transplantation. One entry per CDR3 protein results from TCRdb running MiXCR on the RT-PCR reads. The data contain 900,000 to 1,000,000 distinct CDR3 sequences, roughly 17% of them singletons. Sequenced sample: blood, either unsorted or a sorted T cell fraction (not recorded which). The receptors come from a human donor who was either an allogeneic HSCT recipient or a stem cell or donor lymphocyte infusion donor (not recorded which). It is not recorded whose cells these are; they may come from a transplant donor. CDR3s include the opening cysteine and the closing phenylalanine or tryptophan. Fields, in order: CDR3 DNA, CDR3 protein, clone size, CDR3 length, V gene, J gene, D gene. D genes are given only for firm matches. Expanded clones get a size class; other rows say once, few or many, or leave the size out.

CDR3 DNA: TGTGCCAGCAGCGTAGGCAAGGCCCCCAATCAGCCCCAGCATTTT; CDR3 protein: CASSVGKAPNQPQHF; clone size: few; CDR3 length: 15; V gene: TRBV9; J gene: TRBJ1-5; D gene: .
CDR3 DNA: TGTGCCAGCAAATACGGTACCGGGGAGCTGTTTTTT; CDR3 protein: CASKYGTGELFF; clone size: .; CDR3 length: 12; V gene: TRBV2; J gene: TRBJ2-2; D gene: .
CDR3 DNA: TGTGCCAGCAGCGTAGGAAGGGTAAACACCGGGGAGCTGTTTTTT; CDR3 protein: CASSVGRVNTGELFF; clone size: few; CDR3 length: 15; V gene: TRBV9; J gene: TRBJ2-2; D gene: .
CDR3 DNA: TGTGCCACCAGCAGAGATCCGGGGGGGCAGGCCCATGAGCAGTTCTTC; CDR3 protein: CATSRDPGGQAHEQFF; clone size: .; CDR3 length: 16; V gene: TRBV15; J gene: TRBJ2-1; D gene: TRBD2
CDR3 DNA: TGTGCCAGCAGCCTCAAGCCACTAGCGAACTACGAGCAGTACTTC; CDR3 protein: CASSLKPLANYEQYF; clone size: .; CDR3 length: 15; V gene: TRBV27; J gene: TRBJ2-7; D gene: TRBD2
CDR3 DNA: TGTGCCAGCAGTCCCCGGGACAGGGGGAGGGCAACTAATGAAAAACTGTTTTTT; CDR3 protein: CASSPRDRGRATNEKLFF; clone size: .; CDR3 length: 18; V gene: TRBV27; J gene: TRBJ1-4; D gene: TRBD1
CDR3 DNA: TGTGCCAGCACCTCCCTTCCTCCAGAGACCCAGTACTTC; CDR3 protein: CASTSLPPETQYF; clone size: .; CDR3 length: 13; V gene: TRBV5-6; J gene: TRBJ2-5; D gene: .
CDR3 DNA: TGTGCCAGTAGTATCCGGGACAAACAGTTCTTC; CDR3 protein: CASSIRDKQFF; clone size: .; CDR3 length: 11; V gene: TRBV19; J gene: TRBJ2-1; D gene: .
CDR3 DNA: TGTGCCAGCGCCGACACAGGGATTCAGCCCCAGCATTTT; CDR3 protein: CASADTGIQPQHF; clone size: .; CDR3 length: 13; V gene: TRBV12-3/TRBV12-4; J gene: TRBJ1-5; D gene: .
CDR3 DNA: TGCGCCAGCAGCTTGGAATCCGGGGGCGGTGGCTACACCTTC; CDR3 protein: CASSLESGGGGYTF; clone size: .; CDR3 length: 14; V gene: TRBV5-1; J gene: TRBJ1-2; D gene: .
CDR3 DNA: TGCGCCAGCAGTTTCGGCAATGGGGCCACCGGGGAGCTGTTTTTT; CDR3 protein: CASSFGNGATGELFF; clone size: .; CDR3 length: 15; V gene: TRBV5-1; J gene: TRBJ2-2; D gene: .
CDR3 DNA: TGTGCCAGCAACCGGACTGGTCCTAGCACAGATACGCAGTATTTT; CDR3 protein: CASNRTGPSTDTQYF; clone size: few; CDR3 length: 15; V gene: TRBV6-9; J gene: TRBJ2-3; D gene: .
CDR3 DNA: TGCAGTGCTAGAGATTTGGGGGTGGTGAACACTGAAGCTTTCTTT; CDR3 protein: CSARDLGVVNTEAFF; clone size: .; CDR3 length: 15; V gene: TRBV20-1; J gene: TRBJ1-1; D gene: .
CDR3 DNA: TGCAGTGCTAGGCGGGAGGGGACAAAGAACACCGGGGAGCTGTTTTTT; CDR3 protein: CSARREGTKNTGELFF; clone size: few; CDR3 length: 16; V gene: TRBV20-1; J gene: TRBJ2-2; D gene: TRBD2
CDR3 DNA: TGTGCCAGTAGTATCGGTCGGGGCTACGAGCAGTACTTC; CDR3 protein: CASSIGRGYEQYF; clone size: few; CDR3 length: 13; V gene: TRBV19; J gene: TRBJ2-7; D gene: .
CDR3 DNA: TGTGCCAGCTCAGTTCAGGGGGTAGACACTGAAGCTTTCTTT; CDR3 protein: CASSVQGVDTEAFF; clone size: few; CDR3 length: 14; V gene: TRBV18; J gene: TRBJ1-1; D gene: TRBD1
CDR3 DNA: TGTGCCAGCAGTGGGACTAGCTCCTACGAGCAGTACTTC; CDR3 protein: CASSGTSSYEQYF; clone size: few; CDR3 length: 13; V gene: TRBV2; J gene: TRBJ2-7; D gene: TRBD2
CDR3 DNA: TGTGCCAGCAGTGAATTTAGGGGGCCTAGCACAGATACGCAGTATTTT; CDR3 protein: CASSEFRGPSTDTQYF; clone size: few; CDR3 length: 16; V gene: TRBV25-1; J gene: TRBJ2-3; D gene: TRBD1
CDR3 DNA: TGTGCCAGCAGTTTAGGGGGGGCGCGTCGTAATGGCTACACCTTC; CDR3 protein: CASSLGGARRNGYTF; clone size: .; CDR3 length: 15; V gene: TRBV12-3/TRBV12-4; J gene: TRBJ1-2; D gene: .
CDR3 DNA: TGTGCCAGCAGCTCTCGGGGACCTTACGAGCAGTACTTC; CDR3 protein: CASSSRGPYEQYF; clone size: .; CDR3 length: 13; V gene: TRBV11-3; J gene: TRBJ2-7; D gene: .
CDR3 DNA: TGCAGCGTTGACGGGGGGTTCGATGAGCAGTTCTTC; CDR3 protein: CSVDGGFDEQFF; clone size: .; CDR3 length: 12; V gene: TRBV29-1; J gene: TRBJ2-1; D gene: TRBD2
CDR3 DNA: TGTGCCAGTGGACTAAAAGTTTATCAGCCCCAGCATTTT; CDR3 protein: CASGLKVYQPQHF; clone size: few; CDR3 length: 13; V gene: TRBV27; J gene: TRBJ1-5; D gene: .
CDR3 DNA: TGTGCCAGCAGTAAGACTAGCGGGAGAAAGGGAGAGCAGTACTTC; CDR3 protein: CASSKTSGRKGEQYF; clone size: once; CDR3 length: 15; V gene: TRBV6-2/TRBV6-3; J gene: TRBJ2-7; D gene: TRBD2
CDR3 DNA: TGTGCCAGCAATCTCGGGTTCGGAGGAGAGACCCAGTACTTC; CDR3 protein: CASNLGFGGETQYF; clone size: .; CDR3 length: 14; V gene: TRBV2; J gene: TRBJ2-5; D gene: .
CDR3 DNA: TGTGCCAGCAGTTCAGGGGTGATCGAGACCCAGTACTTC; CDR3 protein: CASSSGVIETQYF; clone size: .; CDR3 length: 13; V gene: TRBV12-3/TRBV12-4; J gene: TRBJ2-5; D gene: .
CDR3 DNA: TGTGCCAGCAGCTTAACCCCGGACAGCACAGATACGCAGTATTTT; CDR3 protein: CASSLTPDSTDTQYF; clone size: .; CDR3 length: 15; V gene: TRBV7-3; J gene: TRBJ2-3; D gene: .
CDR3 DNA: TGTGCCAGCAGCGGGAGCGGGGTGGGCACAGATACGCAGTATTTT; CDR3 protein: CASSGSGVGTDTQYF; clone size: few; CDR3 length: 15; V gene: TRBV9; J gene: TRBJ2-3; D gene: TRBD2
CDR3 DNA: TGCGCCAGCAGCTTGGACGACGACACTGAAGCTTTCTTT; CDR3 protein: CASSLDDDTEAFF; clone size: .; CDR3 length: 13; V gene: TRBV5-1; J gene: TRBJ1-1; D gene: .
CDR3 DNA: TGTGCCAGCAGCTTCCCACCCGGAGACAGGGCGACCGTACTCTACAATGAGCAGTTCTTC; CDR3 protein: CASSFPPGDRATVLYNEQFF; clone size: .; CDR3 length: 20; V gene: TRBV11-2; J gene: TRBJ2-1; D gene: TRBD1